This entry lists 22 T cell receptor beta chains sequenced from one sample in a study of blood T cells in healthy people across ages (dated by TCRdb to 2013 to 2016). Library preparation was by 5' RACE. The instrument given in TCRdb is Illumina HiSeq 2500. The second PCR ran for about 6 to 12 cycles and used a J-beta primer mix along with a sample-barcoded 5' primer. TCRdb handled the public reads itself, with Q25 trimming in fastp and clone calling in MiXCR, and kept productive beta chains. Every entry covers one CDR3 protein and lists the most common genes and DNA from its rows. This sample has around 990,000 distinct CDR3 sequences in its table, and under 30% of those were observed once. Clones ranked in the top ten supply less than 0.75% of the sample. This sample also belongs to another study, concerning T cells of mothers and their children.

The source material was blood. These receptors originate from a girl aged 2 to 10 in good health.

The rearrangement links TRBV18 to TRBJ2-7; a weak D match, TRBD1 (5 bases). The germline CDR1 and CDR2 sequences are KGHSH and LQKENI. This CDR3 is built from 13 residues. Deletions cut 2 bases from V and 6 bases from J, with 11 bases between. For the CDR3, the DNA is TGTGCCAGCTCACCAGCAGGGCAGGGCGAGCAGTACTTC. This codes for CASSPAGQGEQYF.

This clonotype was detected only a few times. CDR3 sequence (DNA): TGCAGTGCTAGAGAGCTGGCCTCCGGGACCAATGAGCAGTTCTTC. This sequence encodes CSARELASGTNEQFF. The chain links TRBV20-1 to TRBJ2-1; TRBD1 or TRBD2 may be the D gene (5 bases each). The CDR3 is 15 residues long. Trimming left V 0 bases short and J 6 bases short, with 15 bases between. Germline loops: CDR1 DFQATT, CDR2 SNEGSKA (reference sequence).

V usage is TRBV27 and J usage is TRBJ1-1; TRBD1 matches at 9 bases. Unmatched junction bases numbered 3, after V lost 3 bases and J lost 1 base. The V gene's germline CDR1 is MNHEY and CDR2 SMNVEV (reference sequence). The CDR3 has 15 amino acids. CDR3 protein: CASSFLQGANTEAFF. In DNA form, the CDR3 reads TGTGCCAGCAGTTTTCTACAGGGGGCGAACACTGAAGCTTTCTTT.

This rearrangement joins TRBV6-1 to TRBJ2-4, with no clear D. CDR3 length equals 13 residues. V was clipped by 2 bases and J by 8 bases, with 10 bases between them. Germline lookup yields CDR1 MNHNS and CDR2 SASEGT. CDR3 sequence reads: CASSEYTEDIQYF. DNA of the CDR3: TGTGCCAGCAGTGAATATACAGAAGACATTCAGTACTTC.

This clonotype appeared a few times. This chain uses TRBV7-2 with TRBJ1-1; the match to TRBD1 covers 7 bases. The CDR3 is made up of 14 amino acids. V dropped 7 bases and J dropped 0; count of bases not matched to a gene: 5. Germline CDR1 SGHTA, CDR2 FQGNSA. The CDR3 here is CASTRQGMNTEAFF. The CDR3 DNA reads as TGTGCCAGCACCAGACAGGGAATGAACACTGAAGCTTTCTTT.

This clonotype turned up a few times. The CDR3: CASSLITGGAGANVLTF. Written as DNA, the CDR3 is TGTGCCAGCAGTCTTATAACAGGGGGGGCAGGGGCCAACGTCCTGACTTTC. V and J are TRBV27 and TRBJ2-6, with D maybe TRBD1 (8 bases). The CDR3 runs 17 residues. V was pared by 5 bases and J by 4 bases, with 18 bases between. Germline-derived CDR1 and CDR2 are MNHEY and SMNVEV (reference sequence).

This clonotype was counted between two and nine times. The chain employs TRBV29-1 and TRBJ1-2, with D perhaps matching TRBD1 (5 bases). There are 16 residues in the CDR3. V gave up 7 bases and J gave up 4 bases, with 25 bases separating them. Germline V gives CDR1 SQVTM, CDR2 ANQGSEA. The CDR3 spells CSALTLNQERGYGYTF. In DNA form, the CDR3 reads TGCAGCGCCTTAACGCTCAACCAGGAGAGGGGCTATGGCTACACCTTC.

J is TRBJ2-5 and V is TRBV20-1; 7 bases fit TRBD2. Germline V CDR1 and CDR2: DFQATT, SNEGSKA (reference sequence). This CDR3 has 16 residues. Losses at the gene ends were 6 bases for V and 2 bases for J; bases not matched to a gene: 15. The CDR3 protein is CSARLVWPSGQETQYF. The CDR3 region has the DNA TGCAGTGCCCGATTAGTTTGGCCTAGCGGACAAGAGACCCAGTACTTC.

V gene TRBV29-1 combines with J gene TRBJ1-1; D is perhaps TRBD1 (6 bases). V lost 6 bases, J lost 0 bases, and 11 bases lay in between. The V gene's germline CDR1 is SQVTM and CDR2 ANQGSEA. This CDR3 contains 13 residues. This CDR3 reads CSVMTGMNTEAFF. CDR3 DNA: TGCAGCGTCATGACAGGAATGAACACTGAAGCTTTCTTT.

The chain has TRBV2 and TRBJ2-7; 10 bases match TRBD1. The germline CDR1 and CDR2 sequences are SNHLY and FYNNEI. This CDR3 contains 14 residues. J lost 3 bases, V lost 6 bases, and 5 bases had no gene match. CDR3 sequence (DNA): TGTGCCAGCAGGCCCGGGACAGGGGTCTACGAGCAGTACTTC. It yields the protein CASRPGTGVYEQYF.

V usage is TRBV10-3 and J usage is TRBJ2-5; maybe TRBD1 (7 bases). This CDR3 is 16 amino acids long. Trimming cost V 5 bases and J 1 base, with 17 bases left between them. In germline, CDR1 is ENHRY, CDR2 SYGVKD. CDR3 amino acids: CAISLRPGGPQETQYF. CDR3 sequence (DNA): TGTGCCATCAGTCTTCGGCCAGGGGGGCCCCAAGAGACCCAGTACTTC.

This clonotype turned up a few times. This chain joins TRBV5-6 and TRBJ1-2, with D possibly being TRBD1 (6 bases). CDR1 is SGHDT, CDR2 YYEEEE, per germline. V lost 7 bases and J lost 3, with 22 bases in between. The CDR3 length is 16 residues. The CDR3 loop is CASVNGPAGAHYGYTF. The CDR3 nucleotides are TGTGCCAGCGTCAACGGACCGGCGGGGGCCCACTATGGCTACACCTTC.

In nucleotides, the CDR3 is TGTGCCAGCAGTTACTCCGGGGGAAACACCGGGGAGCTGTTTTTT. It translates to CASSYSGGNTGELFF. The V call is TRBV6-5, the J call TRBJ2-2; TRBD2 is a possible D gene (6 bases). Germline CDR1 is MNHEY and CDR2 is SVGAGI. The CDR3 has 15 residues. Trimming took off 0 bases at V and 2 bases at J, with 7 bases between the two ends.

Only a few counts were recorded for this clonotype. Relative to the germline gene, one junction end is altered; a read error may explain this. The chain joins TRBV7-9 to TRBJ2-7; 7 nucleotides line up with TRBD2. This CDR3 contains 12 residues. From germline, CDR1 is SEHNR and CDR2 FQNEAQ (reference sequence). CDR3 coding DNA: TGTGCCAGCAGCACCCAGCGGGACCATGTCCTATTC. It translates to CASSTQRDHVLF.

This chain links TRBV29-1 with TRBJ1-1; D uncertain. Germline CDR1 is SQVTM and CDR2 is ANQGSEA. CDR3 length equals 16 residues. V was trimmed by 5 bases and J by 4 bases, leaving 23 bases between them. The CDR3 region is CSVKTAARGLGTEAFF. DNA of the CDR3: TGCAGCGTTAAGACCGCGGCACGGGGATTGGGCACTGAAGCTTTCTTT.

This clonotype came up a few times. The V call is TRBV15, the J call TRBJ1-2; 8 nucleotides match TRBD1. This CDR3 is 15 amino acids long. V was clipped by 5 bases and J by 2 bases; unmatched bases: 7. The germline gives CDR1 LNHNV, CDR2 YYDKDF (reference sequence). The CDR3 sequence: CATSDDRGGNYGYTF. The CDR3 nucleotides are TGTGCCACCAGCGATGACAGGGGAGGGAACTATGGCTACACCTTC.

This clonotype has more than one count but fewer than ten. The chain has TRBV10-3 and TRBJ2-5; 9 bases fit TRBD2. The CDR3 is 15 residues long. Germline V gene sequence: CDR1 ENHRY, CDR2 SYGVKD. V trimming: 5 bases; J trimming: 4 bases; junction bases outside the gene matches: 8. Here the CDR3 reads CAISIAGVDAETQYF. The DNA of the CDR3 is TGTGCCATCAGTATAGCGGGAGTGGATGCAGAGACCCAGTACTTC.

The rearrangement joins TRBV29-1 to TRBJ1-2, with 10 bases aligning to TRBD1. This CDR3 is built from 14 residues. The ends lost 4 bases at V and 5 bases at J; junction bases unmatched: 7. Germline V gene sequence: CDR1 SQVTM, CDR2 ANQGSEA. As DNA, the CDR3 is TGCAGCGTTGGGGGACAGGGGATCCCTTATGGCTACACCTTC. Translating it yields CSVGGQGIPYGYTF.

This clonotype was recorded a few times. This chain links TRBV20-1 with TRBJ2-3; D is perhaps TRBD2 (5 bases). Germline V gene lookup returns CDR1 DFQATT and CDR2 SNEGSKA (reference sequence). The V end was cut by 3 bases, the J end by 3 bases, with 13 bases between. The CDR3 spans 14 residues. As DNA, the CDR3 is TGCAGTGCTAGGGGAGAGAGCGGTACAGATACGCAGTATTTT. It translates to CSARGESGTDTQYF.

This clonotype was counted only a few times. The chain combines TRBV29-1 with TRBJ2-5; TRBD2 matches at 11 bases. Germline CDR1 is SQVTM and CDR2 is ANQGSEA. The CDR3 has 16 residues. With V trimmed by 5 bases and J by 1 base, 9 bases remained unmatched. The CDR3 is CSVSGGSGRAQETQYF. CDR3 nucleotides: TGCAGCGTTTCCGGGGGTAGCGGGAGGGCCCAAGAGACCCAGTACTTC.

This clonotype was picked up one time. The V and J genes are TRBV20-1 and TRBJ2-7; 9 positions match TRBD1. The CDR3 is 14 residues long. Germline V CDR1 and CDR2: DFQATT, SNEGSKA (reference sequence). J was trimmed by 1 base and V by 6 bases; bases with no gene match: 7. In DNA, the CDR3 is TGCAGTGCCGGACAGGGGATGGGTTCCTACGAGCAGTACTTC. It codes for CSAGQGMGSYEQYF.

This rearrangement joins TRBV24-1 to TRBJ1-1, with 9 nucleotides matching TRBD1. From germline, CDR1 is KGHDR and CDR2 SFDVKD. V was pared by 7 bases and J by 7 bases, with 6 bases of the junction left unmatched. This CDR3 region has 13 residues. CDR3 coding DNA: TGTGCCACCAGAAGACAGGGGGGGAGTGAAGCTTTCTTT. This codes for CATRRQGGSEAFF.